Following are 21 T cell receptor beta chains from one sample sequenced in a study of cytomegalovirus exposure and HLA in healthy donors. With 60 Vbeta and 13 Jbeta primers, the PCR was carried out. Assay: immunoSEQ multiplex PCR; the TCRdb copy retains only in-frame clones and omits some. The table lists around 220,000 clones, over 75% of them singletons. The material sequenced was PBMCs. These receptors came from a man younger than 35 in good health and CMV-seronegative.

The V call is TRBV5-1, the J call TRBJ1-5, with 8 bases that match TRBD1. The V gene's germline CDR1 is SGHRS and CDR2 YFSETQ. This CDR3 comprises 14 residues. The ends lost 2 bases at V and 5 bases at J; junction bases unmatched: 3. The CDR3 bases are TGCGCCAGCAGCTTCGGACAGGGCGATCAGCCCCAGCATTTT. It specifies CASSFGQGDQPQHF.

The rearrangement joins TRBV15 to TRBJ2-5; possibly TRBD2 for D (6 bases). The end of the DNA fits TRBJ2-7 better, so the J call may be wrong. The CDR3 totals 16 residues. Germline V gene data show CDR1 as LNHNV and CDR2 as YYDKDF (reference sequence). The CDR3 nucleotides are TGTGCCACCAGCAGAGATAAGTCCCAGGGACTTAACGAGCAGTACTTC. Translated, it gives CATSRDKSQGLNEQYF.

The chain carries TRBV5-1 and TRBJ1-6; the match to TRBD1 covers 9 bases. V dropped 0 bases and J dropped 11; count of bases not matched to a gene: 9. CDR1 is SGHRS, CDR2 YFSETQ, per germline. The CDR3 is made up of 16 amino acids. CDR3 nucleotide sequence: TGCGCCAGCAGCTTGGTTCCCCAAGGGACAGGGACACCCCTCCACTTT. It specifies CASSLVPQGTGTPLHF.

The rearrangement joins TRBV28 to TRBJ1-1, with D possibly being TRBD1 (5 bases). CDR3 size: 16 residues. Trimming stripped 7 bases from V and 0 bases from J, with 18 bases between. Germline V gene lookup returns CDR1 MDHEN and CDR2 SYDVKM. The CDR3 nucleotides read TGTGCCAGCACCCGAGCCCCCACAGGTTTGAACACTGAAGCTTTCTTT. It translates to CASTRAPTGLNTEAFF.

The J gene is TRBJ2-2, the V gene TRBV5-1, with 9 bases fitting TRBD2. Trimming at V came to 0 bases and at J to 7 bases, leaving 10 bases not matched to a gene. The CDR3 length is 17 residues. CDR1 is SGHRS and CDR2 is YFSETQ in the germline V gene. The CDR3: CASSLEVAGAFGGELFF. CDR3 coding DNA: TGCGCCAGCAGCTTGGAAGTAGCGGGAGCCTTCGGCGGGGAGCTGTTTTTT.

The chain combines TRBV19 with TRBJ1-5; 8 bases fit TRBD1. The ends lost 5 bases at V and 6 bases at J; junction bases unmatched: 9. There are 15 residues in the CDR3. Per the germline V gene, CDR1 is LNHDA and CDR2 is SQIVND (reference sequence). The CDR3 DNA is TGTGCCAGTAGTGTCGGACAGGGTGGGTTTCAGCCCCAGCATTTT. Amino acids: CASSVGQGGFQPQHF. Together with reference TRBV19 and TRBJ1-5, the CDR3 gives the full variable domain: DGGITQSPKYLFRKEGQNVTLSCEQNLNHDAMYWYRQDPGQGLRLIYYSQIVNDFQKGDIAEGYSVSREKKESFPLTVTSAQKNPTAFYLCASSVGQGGFQPQHFGDGTRLSIL.

The chain employs TRBV7-9 and TRBJ1-2; 7 positions match TRBD1. Germline V gene data show CDR1 as SEHNR and CDR2 as FQNEAQ (reference sequence). The CDR3 loop spans 13 amino acids. J was trimmed by 8 bases and V by 5 bases; bases with no gene match: 8. The CDR3, as DNA: TGTGCCAGCAGCCAGGGGGAATCGTGGGGCTACACCTTC. Translating it yields CASSQGESWGYTF.

The rearrangement uses TRBV6-5 and TRBJ1-5, with D tentatively TRBD1 (5 bases). Germline V gene sequence: CDR1 MNHEY, CDR2 SVGAGI. V was pared by 7 bases and J by 2 bases, with 9 bases between. CDR3 length equals 13 residues. CDR3 coding DNA: TGTGCCAGCATGGCCAGGGGCAATCAGCCCCAGCATTTT. This encodes CASMARGNQPQHF.

The V gene is TRBV25-1, the J gene TRBJ2-2; 9 nucleotides agree with TRBD1. The CDR3 is 16 residues long. V was clipped by 6 bases and J by 7 bases; unmatched bases: 12. Germline assignment: CDR1 MGHDK and CDR2 SYGVNS. CDR3 sequence reads: CASRGPGQGESGELFF. DNA of the CDR3: TGTGCCAGCAGGGGTCCGGGACAGGGTGAAAGCGGGGAGCTGTTTTTT.

J is TRBJ1-3 and V is TRBV19; TRBD1 might be the D (6 bases). The CDR3 has 14 residues. V lost 10 bases to trimming and J lost 1 base, with 14 bases between them. The germline V gene encodes CDR1 LNHDA and CDR2 SQIVND (reference sequence). CDR3 protein: CATTETGSGNTIYF. In nucleotides, the CDR3 is TGTGCCACTACTGAGACAGGTTCTGGAAACACCATATATTTT.

The chain has TRBV27 and TRBJ2-2; D perhaps matches TRBD2 (6 bases). V lost 5 bases to trimming and J lost 3 bases, with 16 bases between them. The CDR3 has 16 residues. The germline V gene encodes CDR1 MNHEY and CDR2 SMNVEV (reference sequence). In nucleotides, the CDR3 is TGTGCCAGCAGTCCGTGGAGGGTTCTAGACACCGGGGAGCTGTTTTTT. This encodes CASSPWRVLDTGELFF.

This clone was seen a handful of times. This sequence joins TRBV19 and TRBJ2-1; TRBD1 agrees at 8 bases. Germline assignment: CDR1 LNHDA and CDR2 SQIVND (reference sequence). CDR3 length: 13 amino acids. V was pared by 6 bases and J by 5 bases, with 3 bases of the junction left unmatched. For the CDR3, the DNA is TGTGCCAGTAGGAGGACAGGGAACAATGAGCAGTTCTTC. This sequence encodes CASRRTGNNEQFF.

V gene TRBV6-4 combines with J gene TRBJ2-7, with D possibly TRBD2 on 7 matching bases. Germline CDR1 and CDR2: MRHNA and SNTAGT. The V gene lost 0 bases and the J gene lost 4 bases, with 16 bases spanning the gap. The CDR3 sequence is 16 residues long. The CDR3 DNA sequence: TGTGCCAGCAGTGACTCGCGGGGGCTTCGCTCTTACGAGCAGTACTTC. Its translation is CASSDSRGLRSYEQYF.

The chain employs TRBV7-2 and TRBJ2-7; TRBD2 matches 8 bases. Germline CDR1 and CDR2: SGHTA and FQGNSA. Trimming removed 3 bases from V and 5 bases from J; junction bases left unmatched: 6. This CDR3 is 14 amino acids long. The CDR3 is CASSFSGGANEQYF. CDR3 bases: TGTGCCAGCAGCTTTTCCGGGGGGGCCAACGAGCAGTACTTC.

The chain has TRBV4-3 and TRBJ2-2, with no clear D. The CDR3 runs 14 residues. Germline assignment: CDR1 LGHNA and CDR2 YSLEER. The V and J ends lost 0 bases and 6 bases respectively, with 8 bases between them. The CDR3 region has the DNA TGCGCCAGCAGCCAAGAACCTAGTTCCGGGGAGCTGTTTTTT. Its protein product is CASSQEPSSGELFF.

V gene TRBV4-3 combines with J gene TRBJ2-4; 8 bases are a match to TRBD2. V lost 5 bases, J lost 5 bases, and 8 bases stayed unmatched. The CDR3 length is 15 residues. Germline loops: CDR1 LGHNA, CDR2 YSLEER. The CDR3, as DNA: TGCGCCAGCAGCTCTCAAAGCGGGAGCCAAAACATTCAGTACTTC. Its protein is CASSSQSGSQNIQYF.

This clone was detected once. The chain has TRBV11-2 and TRBJ1-3; the match to TRBD1 covers 8 bases. This CDR3 contains 15 residues. Germline V lookup: CDR1 SGHAT, CDR2 FQNNGV. Trimming at V came to 5 bases and at J to 0 bases, leaving 3 bases not matched to a gene. The CDR3 DNA reads as TGTGCCAGCAGCCGACAGGGGAGCTCTGGAAACACCATATATTTT. Protein product: CASSRQGSSGNTIYF.

This clone was found once. CDR3 nucleotide sequence: TGTGCCAGCAGTGGGTGGGCTAGCGGGGAAGAGACCCAGTACTTC. It yields the protein CASSGWASGEETQYF. This chain joins TRBV27 and TRBJ2-5; 9 positions match TRBD2. CDR3 length equals 15 residues. J gave up 3 bases and V 5 bases, and 7 bases lay outside the gene matches. Germline V CDR1 and CDR2: MNHEY, SMNVEV (reference sequence).

The table lists this clone with a count of one. The CDR3 DNA is TGTGCCTGGAGGGGACAGGGGACTCAGCCCCAGCATTTT. Protein product: CAWRGQGTQPQHF. The chain carries TRBV30 and TRBJ1-5; 10 bases map to TRBD1. This CDR3 is 13 amino acids long. The V and J ends lost 3 bases and 6 bases, in that order; junction bases with no gene match: 2. Germline CDR1 is GTSNPN and CDR2 is SVGIG (reference sequence).

The V gene is TRBV5-4, the J gene TRBJ2-7; a possible D gene is TRBD2 (5 bases). V was pared by 0 bases and J by 4 bases, with 8 bases between. The CDR3 covers 13 residues. Germline V gives CDR1 SGHNT, CDR2 YYREEE (reference sequence). The CDR3 spells CASSLVSDYEQYF. Written as DNA, the CDR3 is TGTGCCAGCAGCTTGGTTAGCGATTACGAGCAGTACTTC.

This clone was recorded only once. The chain combines TRBV4-2 with TRBJ2-6; 9 bases are shared with TRBD1. CDR1 and CDR2 (germline): LGHNA, YNFKEQ. Trimming removed 0 bases from V and 2 bases from J; junction bases left unmatched: 14. The CDR3 consists of 21 residues. Here the CDR3 reads CASSQDYKGQGRSAGANVLTF. In DNA, the CDR3 is TGTGCCAGCAGCCAAGATTACAAGGGACAGGGACGGTCTGCTGGGGCCAACGTCCTGACTTTC.